Shown below are 29 T cell receptor beta chains from a single sample sequenced in a study of cytomegalovirus exposure and HLA in healthy donors listed by TCRdb under 2017. The library was obtained by the immunoSEQ multiplex PCR assay. A mixture of 60 forward primers for TCR Vbeta segments and 13 reverse primers for TCR Jbeta segments was used in the multiplex PCR. Drawn from immuneACCESS, this table holds only the in-frame rearrangements with V and J called that TCRdb kept. Clones are partly lost; checked studies trace under half to an unresolved V gene and leave the rest unexplained. The sample records 35,000 to 55,000 clones, 70% to 80% of which are singletons. Roughly 1.4% of the sample comes from the top ten. Sequences were obtained from PBMCs. The receptors come from a man younger than 45 in good health and CMV-seronegative.

The CDR3 spells CASSSLQGAGGYTF. CDR3 nucleotide sequence: TGTGCCAGCAGCTCTCTGCAGGGGGCAGGTGGCTACACCTTC. This rearrangement joins TRBV7-9 to TRBJ1-2, with 8 positions matching TRBD1. V lost 4 bases to trimming and J lost 7 bases; unmatched junction nucleotides: 8. Germline CDR1 is SEHNR and CDR2 is FQNEAQ (reference sequence). This CDR3 has 14 residues.

This clone was picked up a small number of times. V is TRBV4-2 and J is TRBJ2-7; D not resolved. In germline, CDR1 is LGHNA, CDR2 YNFKEQ. V shed 4 bases and J shed 4 bases, with 20 bases lying between them. The CDR3 loop spans 16 amino acids. Here the CDR3 reads CASSLTASAISYEQYF. CDR3 in DNA: TGTGCCAGCAGCCTAACCGCGAGCGCAATTTCGTACGAGCAGTACTTC.

The genes are TRBV18 and TRBJ1-4; 8 bases line up with TRBD1. Germline CDR1 and CDR2: KGHSH and LQKENI. The CDR3 loop spans 15 amino acids. V was clipped by 3 bases and J by 5 bases; unmatched bases: 5. This CDR3 reads CASSPQGAPNEKLFF. CDR3 in DNA: TGTGCCAGCTCACCGCAGGGGGCCCCGAATGAAAAACTGTTTTTT.

The genes are TRBV5-4 and TRBJ2-7, with 7 bases matching TRBD1. This CDR3 has 13 amino acids. Trimming at V came to 5 bases and at J to 5 bases, leaving 7 bases not matched to a gene. CDR1 SGHNT and CDR2 YYREEE come from the germline V gene (reference sequence). The CDR3 protein is CASSFTGVDEQYF. Written as DNA, the CDR3 is TGTGCCAGCAGTTTTACAGGGGTGGACGAGCAGTACTTC.

The chain uses TRBV18 and TRBJ2-2; a possible D gene is TRBD1 (6 bases). CDR3 length: 13 amino acids. V gave up 4 bases and J gave up 6 bases, with 9 bases separating them. CDR1 and CDR2 from the germline V gene are KGHSH and LQKENI. DNA of the CDR3: TGTGCCAGCTCACGGGACATGCCCGGGGAGCTGTTTTTT. This gives the protein CASSRDMPGELFF.

The chain is built from TRBV7-9 and TRBJ1-4; the match to TRBD1 covers 7 bases. The trim removed 3 bases at V and 0 bases at J, leaving 4 bases unmatched. From germline, CDR1 is SEHNR and CDR2 FQNEAQ (reference sequence). CDR3 length: 16 amino acids. This CDR3 reads CASSFTGASTNEKLFF. In DNA, the CDR3 is TGTGCCAGCAGCTTCACAGGGGCATCAACTAATGAAAAACTGTTTTTT.

CDR3: CASSFLSGTGASTGELFF. The CDR3, as DNA: TGCGCCAGCAGCTTCCTCTCCGGGACAGGGGCTTCCACCGGGGAGCTGTTTTTT. The chain joins TRBV5-1 to TRBJ2-2, with 10 bases matching TRBD1. The length of the CDR3 is 18 residues. V trimming: 2 bases; J trimming: 4 bases; junction bases outside the gene matches: 11. Germline V gene sequence: CDR1 SGHRS, CDR2 YFSETQ.

The chain employs TRBV5-1 and TRBJ1-1, with a weak D call TRBD1 (5 bases). V lost 0 bases, J lost 3 bases, and 15 bases lay in between. CDR1 SGHRS and CDR2 YFSETQ come from the germline V gene. CDR3 length: 16 residues. The chain's CDR3 is CASSLEVGHLDTEAFF. CDR3 coding DNA: TGCGCCAGCAGCTTGGAGGTAGGACATCTTGACACTGAAGCTTTCTTT.

The J gene is TRBJ1-2, the V gene TRBV7-2; D possibly corresponds to TRBD1 (6 bases). V was pared by 4 bases and J by 4 bases, with 16 bases between. The V gene's germline CDR1 is SGHTA and CDR2 FQGNSA. This CDR3 has 15 residues. CDR3: CASSSLSGRGYGYTF. The CDR3 DNA reads as TGTGCCAGCAGCTCCCTTTCGGGCAGGGGCTATGGCTACACCTTC.

V is TRBV5-1 and J is TRBJ2-7, with D tentatively TRBD1 (6 bases). CDR1 and CDR2 from the germline V gene are SGHRS and YFSETQ. Trimming removed 1 base at V and 2 bases at J, with 19 bases between. This CDR3 is 17 amino acids long. CDR3 sequence: CASSLTESRQAPYEQYF. The CDR3 DNA reads TGCGCCAGCAGCTTGACAGAGAGTCGACAGGCCCCCTACGAGCAGTACTTC.

V is TRBV11-2 and J is TRBJ2-7; 7 nucleotides agree with TRBD2. In germline, CDR1 is SGHAT, CDR2 FQNNGV. With V trimmed by 1 base and J by 6 bases, 6 bases remained unmatched. The CDR3 sequence is 14 residues long. The DNA for the CDR3 is TGTGCCAGCAGCTTAGTCGGGGGGTTAGGCGAGCAGTACTTC. It specifies CASSLVGGLGEQYF.

The chain uses TRBV7-9 and TRBJ2-7; TRBD2 matches 12 bases. The CDR3 runs to 15 residues. With 7 bases clipped from V and 4 bases from J, the junction kept 8 bases outside the gene matches. Germline-derived CDR1 and CDR2 are SEHNR and FQNEAQ (reference sequence). The CDR3 sequence: CASTEGGTSGYEQYF. CDR3 in DNA: TGTGCCAGCACCGAAGGTGGGACTAGCGGGTACGAGCAGTACTTC.

The rearrangement uses TRBV5-4 and TRBJ2-3; TRBD2 matches 9 bases. Per the germline V gene, CDR1 is SGHNT and CDR2 is YYREEE (reference sequence). This CDR3 has 14 residues. The V segment lost 5 bases and the J segment 3 bases; nucleotides outside the gene matches: 4. CDR3 nucleotide sequence: TGTGCCAGCAGTCCAGCGGGGGGTACAGATACGCAGTATTTT. This codes for CASSPAGGTDTQYF.

This clone has a handful of counts. The gene calls are TRBV7-2 and TRBJ2-7; D might be TRBD1 (5 bases). V was cut by 1 base and J by 7 bases, with 11 bases left in between. CDR3 size: 13 residues. Germline V CDR1 and CDR2: SGHTA, FQGNSA. CDR3 DNA: TGTGCCAGCAGCTTAGAGGGGTGGCCTGAGCAGTACTTC. It is translated as CASSLEGWPEQYF.

The gene calls are TRBV30 and TRBJ2-3, with TRBD1 matching 7 bases. The CDR3 is 13 amino acids. The junction had 6 bases not matched to a gene; V was cut back by 0 bases and J by 9 bases. Germline V CDR1 and CDR2: GTSNPN, SVGIG (reference sequence). CDR3 in DNA: TGTGCCTGGAGTGTACAGGGGTTAGACACGCAGTATTTT. Translated: CAWSVQGLDTQYF.

CDR3 nucleotide sequence: TGTGCCAGCAGCACTCAGGGGGCTAATGAAAAACTGTTTTTT. Protein: CASSTQGANEKLFF. The chain uses TRBV11-1 and TRBJ1-4; TRBD1 agrees at 7 bases. This CDR3 comprises 14 residues. Trimming took 5 bases from V and 3 from J; bases not matched to a gene: 3. Germline lookup yields CDR1 SGHAT and CDR2 FQDESV (reference sequence).

V gene TRBV5-1 combines with J gene TRBJ2-7; 8 nucleotides agree with TRBD1. The CDR3 runs 15 residues. The V gene end was trimmed by 0 bases and the J gene end by 2 bases; junction bases not matched to a gene: 4. Germline V gives CDR1 SGHRS, CDR2 YFSETQ. CDR3 DNA sequence: TGCGCCAGCAGCTTGGGGACAGGGCCTGCCTACGAGCAGTACTTC. Amino acids: CASSLGTGPAYEQYF.

This rearrangement joins TRBV2 to TRBJ1-5; D ambiguous. The CDR3 loop spans 12 amino acids. V lost 2 bases and J lost 7, with 6 bases in between. Germline V gives CDR1 SNHLY, CDR2 FYNNEI. The CDR3 reads CASSETGQPQHF. The CDR3 nucleotides are TGTGCCAGCAGTGAAACGGGGCAGCCCCAGCATTTT.

The gene calls are TRBV10-2 and TRBJ1-6; D is perhaps TRBD1 (5 bases). Germline lookup yields CDR1 WSHSY and CDR2 SAAADI. The CDR3 runs 15 residues. Trimming left V 3 bases short and J 0 bases short, with 6 bases between. For the CDR3, the DNA is TGCGCCAGCAGTGACAGGGCCTCCTATAATTCACCCCTCCACTTT. This translates into CASSDRASYNSPLHF.

CDR3 bases: TGCGCCAGCAGTCGGACAGGGACAGAGACCCAGTACTTC. It translates to CASSRTGTETQYF. This chain uses TRBV5-1 with TRBJ2-5; 8 nucleotides match TRBD1. Germline V gene lookup returns CDR1 SGHRS and CDR2 YFSETQ. J lost 4 bases, V lost 5 bases, and 4 bases had no gene match. The CDR3 runs 13 residues.

The chain joins TRBV15 to TRBJ2-7; TRBD2 matches at 9 bases. The CDR3 has 18 amino acids. Germline-derived CDR1 and CDR2 are LNHNV and YYDKDF (reference sequence). V lost 5 bases, J lost 0 bases, and 14 bases stayed unmatched. CDR3 sequence: CATSSTRGGRASSYEQYF. The CDR3 coding sequence is TGTGCCACCAGCTCTACAAGGGGCGGGAGGGCAAGCTCCTACGAGCAGTACTTC.

The V gene is TRBV6-5, the J gene TRBJ2-7; 10 positions agree with TRBD1. CDR3 size: 15 residues. Germline lookup yields CDR1 MNHEY and CDR2 SVGAGI. V was pared by 0 bases and J by 11 bases, with 10 bases of the junction left unmatched. Written as DNA, the CDR3 is TGTGCCAGCAGTTACTCGATAGGAGACAGGGGGCGCAAGTACTTC. This codes for CASSYSIGDRGRKYF.

The chain is built from TRBV30 and TRBJ2-5; the match to TRBD1 covers 10 bases. The tail of the sequence fits TRBJ2-7 better, so the J call may be wrong. CDR1 is GTSNPN and CDR2 is SVGIG in the germline V gene (reference sequence). This CDR3 is 15 amino acids long. The chain's CDR3 is CAWKRMGTGVYEQYF. For the CDR3, the DNA is TGTGCCTGGAAGAGGATGGGGACAGGGGTTTACGAGCAGTACTTC.

This chain uses TRBV20-1 with TRBJ2-7, with 7 bases aligning to TRBD1. This CDR3 has 11 amino acids. V dropped 5 bases and J dropped 6; count of bases not matched to a gene: 4. Germline CDR1 and CDR2: DFQATT and SNEGSKA (reference sequence). CDR3 DNA sequence: TGCAGTGCTCCACAGGGGAGCGAGCAGTACTTC. Translated: CSAPQGSEQYF.

The V and J genes are TRBV4-3 and TRBJ1-1, with D possibly being TRBD1 (5 bases). Germline V gene data show CDR1 as LGHNA and CDR2 as YSLEER. The CDR3 spans 14 residues. With 1 base removed from V and 3 bases from J, the gap between germline ends came to 9 bases. The CDR3, as DNA: TGCGCCAGCAGCCAAGCTGACAGATACACTGAAGCTTTCTTT. Encoded protein: CASSQADRYTEAFF.

The chain employs TRBV5-5 and TRBJ2-5; 13 bases are a match to TRBD2. This CDR3 spans 16 amino acids. In germline, CDR1 is SGHKS, CDR2 YYEKEE (reference sequence). The ends lost 3 bases at V and 2 bases at J; junction bases unmatched: 4. In DNA, the CDR3 is TGTGCCAGCAGCTGGGGACTAGCGGGGCCACAAGAGACCCAGTACTTC. It codes for CASSWGLAGPQETQYF.

V usage is TRBV7-2 and J usage is TRBJ2-3, with 7 bases that match TRBD2. Germline V gene sequence: CDR1 SGHTA, CDR2 FQGNSA. The CDR3 extends over 15 amino acids. V dropped 0 bases and J dropped 0; count of bases not matched to a gene: 0. The CDR3 region is CASSLAGGSTDTQYF. The CDR3 nucleotides are TGTGCCAGCAGCTTAGCGGGAGGGAGCACAGATACGCAGTATTTT.

This clone is deemed large. The chain combines TRBV14 with TRBJ2-1; 8 positions agree with TRBD2. Germline assignment: CDR1 SGHDN and CDR2 FVKESK. CDR3 size: 13 residues. V gave up 3 bases and J gave up 9 bases; unmatched junction bases: 4. The DNA for the CDR3 is TGTGCCAGCAGCCAGACAGCGGGAGTTGAGCAGTTCTTC. It codes for CASSQTAGVEQFF.

V usage is TRBV28 and J usage is TRBJ1-5; D gene uncertain. V shed 3 bases and J shed 3 bases, with 6 bases lying between them. The CDR3 is 13 amino acids. Germline CDR1 and CDR2: MDHEN and SYDVKM. CDR3 protein: CASSFSTNQPQHF. The CDR3, as DNA: TGTGCCAGCAGTTTCAGTACCAATCAGCCCCAGCATTTT.